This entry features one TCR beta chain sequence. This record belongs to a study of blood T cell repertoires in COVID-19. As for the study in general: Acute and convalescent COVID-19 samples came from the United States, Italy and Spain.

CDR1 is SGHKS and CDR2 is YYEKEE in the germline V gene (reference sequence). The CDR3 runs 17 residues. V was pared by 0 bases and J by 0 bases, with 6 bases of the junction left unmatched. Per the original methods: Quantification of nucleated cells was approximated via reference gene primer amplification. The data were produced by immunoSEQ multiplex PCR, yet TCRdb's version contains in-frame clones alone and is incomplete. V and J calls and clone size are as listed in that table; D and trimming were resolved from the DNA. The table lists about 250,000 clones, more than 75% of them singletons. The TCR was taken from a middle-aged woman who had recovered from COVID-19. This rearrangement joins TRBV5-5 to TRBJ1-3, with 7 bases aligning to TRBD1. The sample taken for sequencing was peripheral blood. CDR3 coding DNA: TGTGCCAGCAGCTTGGAGGGGACAGCGGTCTCTGGAAACACCATATATTTT. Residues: CASSLEGTAVSGNTIYF. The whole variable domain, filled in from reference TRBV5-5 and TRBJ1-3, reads DAGVTQSPTHLIKTRGQQVTLRCSPISGHKSVSWYQQVLGQGPQFIFQYYEKEERGRGNFPDRFSARQFPNYSSELNVNALLLGDSALYLCASSLEGTAVSGNTIYFGEGSWLTVV.